This TCR beta chain was sequenced in a study of spatial heterogeneity in lung cancer. Study context: A T cell module score from matched bulk RNA-seq correlated strongly with TCR transcript counts in tumor regions.

As to time point: sample taken at primary tumor resection. Many counts were recorded for this clonotype. What it binds is not known. Regarding the study as a whole: Ubiquitous and regional expanded TCR counts mirrored ubiquitous and regional nonsynonymous mutation counts, respectively. In tumors, expanded intratumoral alpha and beta TCR counts tracked mutation counts.

Each CDR3 protein gets one entry after TCRdb re-called the 5' RACE reads with MiXCR. Of under 5,000 distinct CDR3 sequences in the sample, roughly 27% were seen once. This CDR3 contains 13 residues. The V and J ends lost 6 bases and 5 bases, in that order; junction bases with no gene match: 7. Germline V gene sequence: CDR1 SQVTM, CDR2 ANQGSEA. The J gene is TRBJ1-1, the V gene TRBV29-1, with TRBD1 identical over 9 bases. Sample: lung tumor tissue, taken at surgery. The receptor comes from a female donor with early-stage non-small cell lung cancer. CDR3 sequence reads: CSVGLGQGTEAFF. CDR3 in DNA: TGCAGCGTGGGGCTGGGACAGGGTACTGAAGCTTTCTTT.